The sequence of this T cell receptor beta chain was determined in a study of technical replicates of blood from a handful of donors. V shed 6 bases and J 2 bases; nucleotides not matched to a gene: 3. The CDR3 loop spans 13 amino acids. Germline assignment: CDR1 SQVTM and CDR2 ANQGSEA. TCRdb keeps only in-frame clones here, not all; method: immunoSEQ multiplex PCR. The sample contains 85,000 or so clones, 85% to 95% of which appear only once. The chain is built from TRBV29-1 and TRBJ2-2; 7 bases agree with TRBD1. This TCR came from a human donor in good health. The sample was T cells isolated from PBMCs. The CDR3 is CSVGQDNTGELFF. CDR3 bases: TGCAGCGTCGGACAGGATAACACCGGGGAGCTGTTTTTT.